This T cell receptor beta chain is drawn from a study of blood T cell repertoires in COVID-19. The overall study: Spain, Italy and the United States supplied samples that represented acute and convalescent COVID-19.

The CDR3 runs to 14 residues. V lost 3 bases to trimming and J lost 6 bases, with 9 bases between them. Germline assignment: CDR1 MGHDK and CDR2 SYGVNS. The age range of participants was about 18 to 90 years, with residence in about two dozen US areas. Only in-frame clones appear in the TCRdb table, and some are missing; sequencing was by immunoSEQ multiplex PCR. The sample includes 200,000 or so clones, roughly 89% of them seen just once. This clone was detected only once. This clonotype was obtained from a woman in her 40s with acute COVID-19. The chain links TRBV25-1 to TRBJ1-6; D is unclear. Source material: PBMCs or T cells enriched from blood (not recorded which). Here the CDR3 reads CASSDRNLNSPLHF. The CDR3 DNA reads TGTGCCAGCAGTGACAGGAACCTTAATTCACCCCTCCACTTT.